The entry below describes one TCR beta chain. Its specificity is unknown. These data come from a study of CD8 T cells in Susac syndrome. Overall study results and limits: In its TCR sequencing and HLA analysis, the study acknowledged that the number of individuals was relatively small.

Per the germline V gene, CDR1 is SGHRS and CDR2 is YFSETQ. CDR3 length: 14 residues. The junction had 4 bases not matched to a gene; V was cut back by 4 bases and J by 6 bases. cDNA came from approximately 0.5 to 1 ug RNA primed by random hexamers. TCRdb recomputed calls from the immunoSEQ multiplex PCR reads with MiXCR, one row per CDR3 protein. The data contain hundreds of thousands of distinct CDR3 sequences, about 95% of them singletons. Negative magnetic isolation gave CD8+ and CD4+ cells; FACS enriched CD8+ TEMRA. The TCR was taken from a human donor with multiple sclerosis. Sequencing was done on a sample of CD4+ T cells from PBMCs. The chain has TRBV5-1 and TRBJ2-3; the match to TRBD1 covers 11 bases. The DNA of the CDR3 is TGCGCCAGCAGCCCGGACAGGGGGCAGGATACGCAGTATTTT. Its translation: CASSPDRGQDTQYF. Full variable domain (outside the CDR3, taken from reference TRBV5-1 and TRBJ2-3): KAGVTQTPRYLIKTRGQQVTLSCSPISGHRSVSWYQQTPGQGLQFLFEYFSETQRNKGNFPGRFSGRQFSNSRSEMNVSTLELGDSALYLCASSPDRGQDTQYFGPGTRLTVL.